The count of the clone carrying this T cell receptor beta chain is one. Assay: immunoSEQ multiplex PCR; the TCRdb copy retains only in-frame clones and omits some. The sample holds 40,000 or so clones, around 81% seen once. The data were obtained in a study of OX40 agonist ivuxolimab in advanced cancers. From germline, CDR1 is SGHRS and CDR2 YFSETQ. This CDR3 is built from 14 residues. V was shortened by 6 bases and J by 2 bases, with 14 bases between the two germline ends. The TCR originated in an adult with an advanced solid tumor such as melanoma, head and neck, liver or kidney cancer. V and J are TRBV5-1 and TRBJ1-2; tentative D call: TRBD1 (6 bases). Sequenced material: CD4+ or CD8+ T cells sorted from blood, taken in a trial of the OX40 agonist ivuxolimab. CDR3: CASTPSTGNYGYTF. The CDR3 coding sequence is TGCGCCAGCACTCCCTCAACAGGGAACTATGGCTACACCTTC. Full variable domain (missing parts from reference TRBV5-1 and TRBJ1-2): KAGVTQTPRYLIKTRGQQVTLSCSPISGHRSVSWYQQTPGQGLQFLFEYFSETQRNKGNFPGRFSGRQFSNSRSEMNVSTLELGDSALYLCASTPSTGNYGYTFGSGTRLTVV.